The T cell receptor beta chain described here comes from a study of blood T cells in healthy people across ages. CDR1 is SGHAT and CDR2 is FQNNGV in the germline V gene. V gave up 0 bases and J gave up 3 bases; unmatched junction bases: 7. This CDR3 spans 16 amino acids. Through a sample-barcoded 5' primer and a J-beta primer mix, a second PCR was run for roughly 7 to 11 cycles. TCRdb itself ran the 5' RACE reads through MiXCR, one entry per CDR3 protein. Here the sample spans more than 1,000,000 distinct CDR3 sequences, roughly 24% being singletons. The sample was also reused in another study, on T cells of mothers and their children.

This clonotype was sampled from a girl between 2 and 10 years old in good health. This chain connects TRBV11-2 to TRBJ2-5; 7 bases are a match to TRBD2. The specimen was blood. The CDR3 nucleotides read TGTGCCAGCAGCTTAGAATACGGACTAGAGGAAGAGACCCAGTACTTC. This encodes CASSLEYGLEEETQYF. Together with reference TRBV11-2 and TRBJ2-5, the CDR3 gives the full variable domain: EAGVAQSPRYKIIEKRQSVAFWCNPISGHATLYWYQQILGQGPKLLIQFQNNGVVDDSQLPKDRFSAERLKGVDSTLKIQPAKLEDSAVYLCASSLEYGLEEETQYFGPGTRLLVL.